This TCR beta chain was retrieved from a study of blood T cell repertoires in COVID-19. Study-level information: COVID-19 samples, acute and convalescent, were from the United States, Italy and Spain. T cells, B-cell-depleted T cells, or PBMCs supplied cDNA or gDNA.

Original handling: Counts of nucleated cells, estimated from reference gene primer amplification, were obtained. The method was immunoSEQ multiplex PCR; TCRdb's version includes in-frame clones alone and lacks a portion of them. For V, J and clone size, that table is used; D and trimming come from the DNA. The top ten hold around 7.8% of the sample, which has under 350,000 clones, 65% to 90% seen once. This TCR came from a human donor in a cohort sampled during active COVID-19. Sequenced input: peripheral blood.

CDR3: CASSPGGFGELFF. The CDR3 DNA reads TGTGCCAGCAGTCCAGGGGGCTTCGGGGAGCTGTTTTTT. The V and J genes are TRBV12-3 or TRBV12-4 and TRBJ2-2; 8 nucleotides agree with TRBD1. CDR3 length: 13 residues. The V gene end was trimmed by 5 bases and the J gene end by 7 bases; junction bases not matched to a gene: 3.